The rows below give T cell receptor beta chains drawn from one sample of a study of T-cell reconstitution after alpha-beta-depleted transplantation in children. TCRdb processed the PCR reads anew with MiXCR; each CDR3 protein has one entry. The sample consists of 700,000 to 950,000 distinct CDR3 sequences, roughly 15% of them appearing once. The sample was PBMCs, mostly from graft donor cells, taken 360 days after TCRalphabeta/CD19-depleted stem cell transplant. These receptors all stem from a male patient younger than 18 who had a stem cell transplant for acute lymphoblastic leukemia, so the T cells may come from the graft donor. CDR3s include the opening cysteine and the closing phenylalanine or tryptophan. A D gene is named only where the DNA matches it firmly. The size of a clone is reported for some rows only, either as once, few or many, or as a class for expanded clones.

size: -
J: TRBJ1-1
D: -
V: TRBV7-8
CDR3: CASSSLGPTSFTEAFF
DNA: TGTGCCAGCAGCTCCTTAGGGCCCACGAGTTTCACTGAAGCTTTCTTT

size: -
J: TRBJ2-1
D: -
V: TRBV4-2
CDR3: CASSQPSGFSYNEQFF
DNA: TGTGCCAGCAGCCAACCAAGCGGGTTCTCCTACAATGAGCAGTTCTTC

size: few
J: TRBJ2-4
D: -
V: TRBV15
CDR3: CATSRDRGGGAKNIQYF
DNA: TGTGCCACCAGCAGAGATCGTGGCGGTGGGGCCAAAAACATTCAGTACTTC

size: few
J: TRBJ2-6
D: -
V: TRBV18
CDR3: CASSELPEASGANVLTF
DNA: TGTGCCAGCTCAGAGCTACCTGAAGCGTCTGGGGCCAACGTCCTGACTTTC

size: few
J: TRBJ2-7
D: -
V: TRBV7-6
CDR3: CASSHTLAGYEQYF
DNA: TGTGCCAGCAGTCATACACTAGCCGGATACGAGCAGTACTTC

size: many
J: TRBJ2-5
D: -
V: TRBV20-1
CDR3: CSARDHGSYSETQYF
DNA: TGCAGTGCTAGAGATCACGGGAGTTATTCAGAGACCCAGTACTTC

size: many
J: TRBJ2-2
D: -
V: TRBV12-3/TRBV12-4
CDR3: CASSLAATGELFF
DNA: TGTGCCAGCAGTTTGGCTGCCACCGGGGAGCTGTTTTTT

size: -
J: TRBJ2-5
D: -
V: TRBV7-2
CDR3: CASSLMKQETQYF
DNA: TGTGCCAGCAGCTTAATGAAGCAAGAGACCCAGTACTTC

size: -
J: TRBJ2-6
D: -
V: TRBV12-3/TRBV12-4
CDR3: CASSPAGGYGALSGANVLTF
DNA: TGTGCCAGCAGTCCAGCAGGGGGGTATGGTGCCCTCTCTGGGGCCAACGTCCTGACTTTC

size: many
J: TRBJ2-1
D: TRBD2
V: TRBV6-5
CDR3: CASSHSEGLAYNEQFF
DNA: TGTGCCAGCAGCCATAGTGAAGGACTAGCCTACAATGAGCAGTTCTTC

size: few
J: TRBJ2-5
D: -
V: TRBV25-1
CDR3: CASSGPARDIQETQYF
DNA: TGTGCCAGCAGTGGCCCAGCCCGGGACATCCAAGAGACCCAGTACTTC

size: once
J: TRBJ1-3
D: TRBD1
V: TRBV29-1
CDR3: CSVEVFRTGAGNTIYF
DNA: TGCAGCGTTGAAGTCTTCAGGACAGGGGCTGGAAACACCATATATTTT

size: many
J: TRBJ2-6
D: -
V: TRBV27
CDR3: CASSFSGANVLTF
DNA: TGTGCCAGCAGTTTCTCTGGGGCCAACGTCCTGACTTTC

size: -
J: TRBJ2-1
D: TRBD2
V: TRBV4-1
CDR3: CASSRLGLAINDEQFF
DNA: TGCGCCAGCAGCCGACTGGGACTAGCAATTAACGATGAGCAGTTCTTC

size: -
J: TRBJ2-7
D: TRBD2
V: TRBV18
CDR3: CASSPPFSGSSYEQYF
DNA: TGTGCCAGCTCACCACCGTTCAGCGGGAGCTCCTACGAGCAGTACTTC

size: few
J: TRBJ2-7
D: -
V: TRBV20-1
CDR3: CSATSHEQYF
DNA: TGCAGTGCAACTAGCCACGAGCAGTACTTC

size: few
J: TRBJ2-7
D: -
V: TRBV15
CDR3: CATSRDPSRVVNLGEQYF
DNA: TGTGCCACCAGCAGAGATCCGAGCAGGGTTGTCAATCTGGGCGAGCAGTACTTC

size: -
J: TRBJ2-7
D: TRBD1
V: TRBV24-1
CDR3: CATSVSRTGGYEQYF
DNA: TGTGCCACCAGTGTTTCCAGGACAGGGGGCTACGAGCAGTACTTC

size: few
J: TRBJ2-5
D: -
V: TRBV5-1
CDR3: CASSPRQVEETQYF
DNA: TGCGCCAGCAGCCCGAGACAGGTGGAGGAGACCCAGTACTTC

size: -
J: TRBJ1-2
D: -
V: TRBV7-9
CDR3: CASSSHRAYGYTF
DNA: TGTGCCAGCAGCTCCCACCGTGCCTATGGCTACACCTTC

size: few
J: TRBJ2-2
D: -
V: TRBV29-1
CDR3: CSVERGFLSGELFF
DNA: TGCAGCGTTGAGCGAGGGTTCTTATCCGGGGAGCTGTTTTTT

size: once
J: TRBJ2-5
D: TRBD2
V: TRBV12-3/TRBV12-4
CDR3: CASSFGLAGDGETQYF
DNA: TGTGCCAGCAGTTTCGGACTAGCGGGCGACGGGGAGACCCAGTACTTC

size: few
J: TRBJ2-7
D: TRBD2
V: TRBV11-2
CDR3: CASSFGAGGNYEQYF
DNA: TGTGCCAGCAGCTTCGGTGCGGGAGGTAACTACGAGCAGTACTTC

size: many
J: TRBJ2-7
D: -
V: TRBV27
CDR3: CASSPTVGPTYEQYF
DNA: TGTGCCAGCAGTCCCACAGTTGGGCCAACCTACGAGCAGTACTTC

size: -
J: TRBJ2-7
D: -
V: TRBV29-1
CDR3: CSVEVRGLGQYF
DNA: TGCAGCGTTGAAGTGCGGGGCCTGGGGCAGTACTTC

size: -
J: TRBJ2-7
D: -
V: TRBV24-1
CDR3: CATRQGGTYEQYF
DNA: TGTGCCACCCGACAGGGAGGGACCTACGAGCAGTACTTC

size: -
J: TRBJ2-1
D: TRBD1
V: TRBV20-1
CDR3: CSAREGTGVYNEQFF
DNA: TGCAGTGCTAGAGAGGGGACAGGGGTCTACAATGAGCAGTTCTTC

size: many
J: TRBJ2-1
D: TRBD2
V: TRBV19
CDR3: CASSTTQLAGGPKNEQFF
DNA: TGTGCCAGTAGTACCACTCAACTAGCGGGAGGGCCAAAGAATGAGCAGTTCTTC

size: -
J: TRBJ2-3
D: -
V: TRBV12-3/TRBV12-4
CDR3: CASSHRGYFADTQYF
DNA: TGTGCCAGCAGCCATCGGGGTTACTTCGCAGATACGCAGTATTTT

size: few
J: TRBJ1-3
D: -
V: TRBV4-1
CDR3: CASSQQGSSGNTIYF
DNA: TGCGCCAGCAGCCAACAGGGTAGCTCTGGAAACACCATATATTTT

size: -
J: TRBJ2-5
D: TRBD2
V: TRBV28
CDR3: CASSLSLAGGPLQETQYF
DNA: TGTGCCAGCAGTTTATCCTTAGCGGGAGGGCCCCTCCAAGAGACCCAGTACTTC

size: few
J: TRBJ1-5
D: TRBD1
V: TRBV3-1
CDR3: CASSPRQGWNQPQHF
DNA: TGTGCCAGCAGCCCCCGACAGGGGTGGAATCAGCCCCAGCATTTT

size: -
J: TRBJ1-1
D: TRBD1
V: TRBV5-1
CDR3: CASSLEPGGGFYTEAFF
DNA: TGCGCCAGCAGCTTGGAGCCAGGGGGTGGATTTTATACTGAAGCTTTCTTT

size: many
J: TRBJ1-5
D: -
V: TRBV12-3/TRBV12-4
CDR3: CASSLWGGNQPQHF
DNA: TGTGCCAGCAGTTTATGGGGTGGCAATCAGCCCCAGCATTTT

size: few
J: TRBJ1-4
D: TRBD1
V: TRBV10-3
CDR3: CAISETGTATNEKLFF
DNA: TGTGCCATCAGTGAAACAGGGACAGCAACTAATGAAAAACTGTTTTTT

size: -
J: TRBJ2-5
D: TRBD1
V: TRBV18
CDR3: CASSPGQGATETQYF
DNA: TGTGCCAGCTCACCAGGCCAGGGGGCAACAGAGACCCAGTACTTC